This T cell receptor (beta chain) was profiled in a study of shared clonotypes between healthy human individuals. The germline CDR1 and CDR2 sequences are ENHRY and SYGVKD. V was cut by 3 bases and J by 12 bases, with 9 bases left in between. The CDR3 sequence is 11 residues long. About this clone itself: Its antigen remains unidentified.

At a deep level, the assay was run. On sorted subsets, replicate PCRs used approximately 200 ng DNA, or some 27,000 T cell genomes. Sequencing was performed with immunoSEQ multiplex PCR; in TCRdb, only in-frame clones are kept and a portion is missing. The table has a few million clones, nearly 97% seen once. Overall study findings and caveats: Unshared clonotypes carried lower generation probabilities than those common to all four donors. Roughly 5.3% of naive CD4 clonotypes were common to several donors.

Sample: naive CD4+ T cells sorted from blood. As to subset: CD45RA+ positively selected. This clonotype was sampled from a man in his late teens or twenties in good health. The chain carries TRBV10-3 and TRBJ2-1, with D uncertain. The CDR3 loop reads CAISDGLVQFF. The CDR3 DNA follows: TGTGCCATCAGTGATGGGTTGGTGCAGTTCTTC.